Listed here is a single T cell receptor (beta chain). The antigen is undetermined. This entry belongs to a study of T cell responses to AZD1222 COVID-19 vaccine. Study findings and constraints: Close to half of spike-specific TCRs reportedly recognize unmutated variant regions. Donors were largely white British and mainly female; clonal diversity was possibly underestimated. Two doses of AZD1222 preceded a rise in Spike-specific TCR breadth and depth.

The length of the CDR3 is 14 residues. Trimming pared 6 bases from V and 0 bases from J, leaving 9 bases between. Germline-derived CDR1 and CDR2 are MNHEY and SVGAGI. This table comes from immunoSEQ multiplex PCR, and its TCRdb copy is limited to in-frame clones, with some not included. The data hold 65,000 to 90,000 clones, with 89% observed a single time. The rearrangement links TRBV6-5 to TRBJ1-3; D unclear. Sequencing was performed on peripheral blood, taken 28 days after the second AZD1222 dose. The source of this sequence is an adult who received the AZD1222 COVID-19 vaccine. CDR3 protein: CASSLLDSGNTIYF. Here the CDR3 DNA reads TGTGCCAGCAGCCTCCTGGACTCTGGAAACACCATATATTTT.